In this sample, the clone carrying this TCR beta chain turned up many times. Its antigen remains unknown. The data belong to a study of beta chain bispecific antibodies for T cell cancers. General observations from the study: Normal T cells contributed less of the targeted TRBV signal than the leukemia cells did.

V was pared by 4 bases and J by 2 bases, with 8 bases between. CDR3 length: 13 amino acids. Per the germline V gene, CDR1 is SGHRS and CDR2 is YFSETQ. TCRdb used MiXCR to reprocess the 5' RACE reads, holding one entry per CDR3 protein. The table lists about 18,000 distinct CDR3 sequences, 2% to 2.5% of them singletons. T cells were expanded from blood mononuclear cells for two to three days with anti-CD3 OKT3 or CD3/CD28 beads. The source of this sequence is a human donor in good health. Some clones in this sample may be carry-over from other donors' samples. This chain joins TRBV5-1 and TRBJ2-3; D remains ambiguous. Input material: healthy donor T cells cultured with leukemia cells. CDR3 nucleotide sequence: TGCGCCAGCAGCCTGACCAACACAGATACGCAGTATTTT. It specifies CASSLTNTDTQYF.